This TCR beta chain was identified during a study of OX40 agonist ivuxolimab in advanced cancers. V lost 0 bases and J 4 bases, leaving 6 bases between the germline ends. The CDR3 runs 13 residues. CDR1 and CDR2 (germline): SGHTA, FQGNSA. As to this clone: Its antigen remains unidentified.

Whole-study findings and limits: There was clonal expansion of CD4+ and CD8+ blood T cells by week 6 at 0.1 to 3.0 mg/kg.

This table comes from immunoSEQ multiplex PCR, and its TCRdb copy is limited to in-frame clones, with some not included. The repertoire consists of under 100,000 clones, with 75% to 90% occurring once and the leading ten covering 0.75% to 0.85%. The chain joins TRBV7-2 to TRBJ1-2; D is uncertain. The sequence derives from an adult with an advanced solid tumor such as melanoma, head and neck, liver or kidney cancer. The material sequenced was CD4+ or CD8+ T cells sorted from blood, taken in a trial of the OX40 agonist ivuxolimab. Here the CDR3 reads CASSLAQLYGYTF. In nucleotides, the CDR3 is TGTGCCAGCAGCTTAGCCCAGCTCTATGGCTACACCTTC.